The 29 T cell receptor beta chains listed next were all sequenced from one sample in a study of early T cells in non-severe SARS-CoV-2 infection. TCRdb re-called the 5' RACE reads with MiXCR, one entry per CDR3 protein. Among around 33,000 distinct CDR3 sequences listed, approximately 4.2% were seen once. The source material was whole blood. These receptors all stem from an adult who was a healthcare worker with PCR-confirmed SARS-CoV-2 infection or an uninfected control (not recorded which).

This clonotype was observed many times. The chain employs TRBV7-2 and TRBJ1-5; D not resolved. The ends were cut back, 1 base at V and 6 bases at J, with 7 bases in the middle. Germline CDR1 reads SGHTA; CDR2 reads FQGNSA. The CDR3 runs 13 residues. The CDR3 DNA follows: TGTGCCAGCAGCTTAGGGCCGTCTCAGCCCCAGCATTTT. Amino acid sequence: CASSLGPSQPQHF.

Ten or more counts support this clonotype. V usage is TRBV19 and J usage is TRBJ2-3; possible D gene TRBD2, 5 bases. V gave up 7 bases and J gave up 1 base, with 12 bases separating them. The CDR3 has 14 residues. Germline CDR1 and CDR2: LNHDA and SQIVND (reference sequence). The CDR3: CASNAGFRTDTQYF. The CDR3 DNA reads TGTGCCAGTAACGCGGGCTTTCGCACAGATACGCAGTATTTT.

This clonotype was counted only a few times. The rearrangement joins TRBV11-2 to TRBJ2-7; D possibly matches TRBD1 or TRBD2 (6 bases each). Per the germline V gene, CDR1 is SGHAT and CDR2 is FQNNGV. The CDR3 is 16 amino acids. Trimming shortened V by 2 bases and J by 2 bases, and 16 bases separated the two germline ends. The CDR3, as DNA: TGTGCCAGCAGCTTACCCTCGGCAGGGGAGGCCTACGAGCAGTACTTC. Translating it yields CASSLPSAGEAYEQYF.

This clonotype was detected many times. The chain has TRBV7-9 and TRBJ2-1; D is ambiguous. Germline V gives CDR1 SEHNR, CDR2 FQNEAQ (reference sequence). This CDR3 spans 12 amino acids. Trimming removed 1 base at V and 9 bases at J, with 7 bases between. The DNA of the CDR3 is TGTGCCAGCAGCTTAGTGACCGTTGAGCAGTTCTTC. Encoded protein: CASSLVTVEQFF. The full variable domain, with the rest looked up from reference TRBV7-9 and TRBJ2-1, is DTGVSQNPRHKITKRGQNVTFRCDPISEHNRLYWYRQTLGQGPEFLTYFQNEAQLEKSRLLSDRFSAERPKGSFSTLEIQRTEQGDSAMYLCASSLVTVEQFFGPGTRLTVL.

This clonotype was recorded at least ten times. The V gene is TRBV7-2, the J gene TRBJ2-1; D is ambiguous. CDR3 length equals 12 residues. Germline V gene sequence: CDR1 SGHTA, CDR2 FQGNSA. V lost 1 base and J lost 15, with 13 bases in between. The CDR3 nucleotides are TGTGCCAGCAGCTTAGTAGACCCTATGCCGTTCTTC. Encoded protein: CASSLVDPMPFF.

This clonotype was observed many times. The CDR3 DNA is TGTGCCAGCACCGAAGCAAGGGCCAGGCAAGAGACCCAGTACTTC. Translating it yields CASTEARARQETQYF. This sequence joins TRBV7-2 and TRBJ2-5; D is unresolved. The germline CDR1 and CDR2 sequences are SGHTA and FQGNSA. V shed 7 bases and J shed 2 bases, with 17 bases lying between them. The CDR3 totals 15 residues.

By share, this clonotype counts as medium-sized. This rearrangement joins TRBV18 to TRBJ2-7; TRBD1 aligns across 7 bases. Unmatched junction bases numbered 7, after V lost 0 bases and J lost 2 bases. The germline CDR1 and CDR2 sequences are KGHSH and LQKENI. The CDR3 length is 16 residues. The chain's CDR3 is CASSPPGTAQTYEQYF. The DNA of the CDR3 is TGTGCCAGCTCACCACCGGGGACAGCACAAACCTACGAGCAGTACTTC. The full variable domain, with the rest looked up from reference TRBV18 and TRBJ2-7, is NAGVMQNPRHLVRRRGQEARLRCSPMKGHSHVYWYRQLPEEGLKFMVYLQKENIIDESGMPKERFSAEFPKEGPSILRIQQVVRGDSAAYFCASSPPGTAQTYEQYFGPGTRLTVT.

This clonotype came up a few times. V and J are TRBV28 and TRBJ1-1; 8 bases are a match to TRBD1. Germline V CDR1 and CDR2: MDHEN, SYDVKM. The CDR3 contains 13 residues. The ends lost 6 bases at V and 6 bases at J; junction bases unmatched: 6. Here the CDR3 reads CASSTTGDAEAFF. The DNA of the CDR3 is TGTGCCAGCAGCACGACAGGGGACGCTGAAGCTTTCTTT.

This clonotype occurred many times. V gene TRBV28 combines with J gene TRBJ1-1; no definite D call. The CDR3 is made up of 13 amino acids. Trimming shortened V by 6 bases and J by 2 bases, and 10 bases separated the two germline ends. Per the germline V gene, CDR1 is MDHEN and CDR2 is SYDVKM. CDR3 sequence: CASSIQVNTEAFF. The CDR3, as DNA: TGTGCCAGCAGCATCCAGGTCAACACTGAAGCTTTCTTT.

This clonotype was counted ten times or more. V is TRBV12-3 or TRBV12-4 and J is TRBJ2-3, with D perhaps matching TRBD1 or TRBD2 (7 bases each). This CDR3 region has 15 residues. V gave up 7 bases and J gave up 3 bases, with 17 bases separating them. CDR3 loop: CASTPFQGGTDTQYF. In DNA, the CDR3 is TGTGCCAGCACCCCCTTCCAGGGGGGGACAGATACGCAGTATTTT.

This clonotype has a count of ten or more. V gene TRBV25-1 combines with J gene TRBJ1-5, with a weak D call TRBD1 (6 bases). The CDR3 sequence is 17 residues long. In germline, CDR1 is MGHDK, CDR2 SYGVNS. Trimming stripped 3 bases from V and 3 bases from J, with 18 bases between. CDR3 bases: TGTGCCAGCAGTGAGCCAGGATTCGGACAGAACAATCAGCCCCAGCATTTT. It translates to CASSEPGFGQNNQPQHF.

This clonotype was seen at least ten times. The chain carries TRBV6-5 and TRBJ1-6; D unclear. V lost 4 bases and J 0 bases, leaving 4 bases between the germline ends. Germline lookup yields CDR1 MNHEY and CDR2 SVGAGI. The CDR3 is 14 residues long. The CDR3 DNA is TGTGCCAGCAGTTCGAGCTCCTATAATTCACCCCTCCACTTT. This sequence encodes CASSSSSYNSPLHF.

The V call is TRBV28, the J call TRBJ2-7, with 12 bases fitting TRBD2. Germline V lookup: CDR1 MDHEN, CDR2 SYDVKM. Trimming cost V 5 bases and J 7 bases; bases outside gene matches: 9. The CDR3 sequence is 15 residues long. DNA for the CDR3: TGTGCCAGCAGTCCTAGCGGGAGGGCCTGGGAGGAGCAGTACTTC. Its protein is CASSPSGRAWEEQYF.

Many counts were recorded for this clonotype. The chain has TRBV10-3 and TRBJ2-1; D perhaps matches TRBD2 (5 bases). The ends were cut back, 1 base at V and 10 bases at J, with 11 bases in the middle. The CDR3 sequence is 13 residues long. Per germline, CDR1 ENHRY and CDR2 SYGVKD. DNA of the CDR3: TGTGCCATCAGTGAGTTCACTAGATCGGAGCAGTTCTTC. Encoded protein: CAISEFTRSEQFF.

There are many counts of this clonotype. The chain recombines TRBV20-1 with TRBJ2-3; tentatively, D is TRBD1 (6 bases). The V end was cut by 0 bases, the J end by 4 bases, with 8 bases between. The CDR3 covers 13 residues. The germline V gene encodes CDR1 DFQATT and CDR2 SNEGSKA (reference sequence). DNA for the CDR3: TGCAGTGCTAGAGAAACAGGGCCAGATACGCAGTATTTT. It is translated as CSARETGPDTQYF.

This chain connects TRBV10-2 to TRBJ1-2; 7 positions match TRBD1. There are 15 residues in the CDR3. Trimming took 2 bases from V and 6 from J; bases not matched to a gene: 9. Germline values: CDR1 WSHSY, CDR2 SAAADI. CDR3 sequence (DNA): TGCGCCAGCAGTGAGGGGACAGCGGAACAAAATGGCTACACCTTC. Protein sequence: CASSEGTAEQNGYTF.

V and J are TRBV3-1 and TRBJ1-1; 8 positions match TRBD1. V shed 7 bases, J shed 11 bases, and the junction held 15 bases outside the gene matches. Germline V gives CDR1 LGHDT, CDR2 YNNKEL (reference sequence). The CDR3 has 14 residues. Here the CDR3 DNA reads TGTGCCAGCACCACGGGTGGGAGGACAGGGTTCGCTTTCTTT. Its translation is CASTTGGRTGFAFF. Looking up the rest from reference TRBV3-1 and TRBJ1-1 gives the full variable domain: DTAVSQTPKYLVTQMGNDKSIKCEQNLGHDTMYWYKQDSKKFLKIMFSYNNKELIINETVPNRFSPKSPDKAHLNLHINSLELGDSAVYFCASTTGGRTGFAFFGQGTRLTVV.

The rearrangement joins TRBV21-1 to TRBJ2-2. TRBV21-1 is labeled a pseudogene. The CDR3 runs 14 residues. CDR3 sequence reads: CASTADSNTGVLFF. CDR3 DNA: TGTGCCAGCACGGCAGACTCGAACACCGGGGTGCTGTTTTTT.

This clonotype was recorded many times. The chain carries TRBV12-3 or TRBV12-4 and TRBJ2-3, with TRBD2 identical over 7 bases. The V segment lost 2 bases and the J segment 5 bases; nucleotides outside the gene matches: 4. CDR3 length equals 14 residues. For the CDR3, the DNA is TGTGCCAGCAGTTTACGGGGGAGGGAAGATACGCAGTATTTT. This translates into CASSLRGREDTQYF.

The chain is built from TRBV19 and TRBJ2-1; 9 bases are shared with TRBD2. The CDR3 is made up of 16 amino acids. Germline-derived CDR1 and CDR2 are LNHDA and SQIVND (reference sequence). V shed 6 bases, J shed 9 bases, and the junction held 15 bases outside the gene matches. Here the CDR3 reads CASRPTLGRGGREQFF. The CDR3 DNA reads as TGTGCCAGTAGACCGACCTTGGGGCGGGGGGGCCGTGAGCAGTTCTTC.

This clonotype was observed a few times. V is TRBV28 and J is TRBJ1-5; maybe TRBD1 (5 bases). CDR3 length: 15 amino acids. Trimming cost V 8 bases and J 3 bases, with 17 bases left between them. Germline CDR1 is MDHEN and CDR2 is SYDVKM. The CDR3 protein is CASQDPGLYNQPQHF. CDR3 nucleotides: TGTGCCAGCCAAGATCCGGGACTTTACAATCAGCCCCAGCATTTT.

This clonotype was counted ten times or more. V usage is TRBV5-4 and J usage is TRBJ1-6; perhaps TRBD1 as D (6 bases). The germline gives CDR1 SGHNT, CDR2 YYREEE (reference sequence). Trimming cost V 1 base and J 8 bases, with 13 bases left between them. This CDR3 region has 15 residues. In nucleotides, the CDR3 is TGTGCCAGCAGCTTGTCAGGGGCGCGGGATTCACCCCTCCACTTT. As protein: CASSLSGARDSPLHF. Looking up the rest from reference TRBV5-4 and TRBJ1-6 gives the full variable domain: ETGVTQSPTHLIKTRGQQVTLRCSSQSGHNTVSWYQQALGQGPQFIFQYYREEENGRGNFPPRFSGLQFPNYSSELNVNALELDDSALYLCASSLSGARDSPLHFGNGTRLTVT.

The rearrangement links TRBV12-3 or TRBV12-4 to TRBJ2-3, with 10 positions matching TRBD1. The CDR3 runs to 15 residues. Trimming at V came to 4 bases and at J to 4 bases, leaving 5 bases not matched to a gene. The DNA for the CDR3 is TGTGCCAGCAGTTCCGACAGGGGGCTCGCAGATACGCAGTATTTT. It is translated as CASSSDRGLADTQYF.

This clonotype was seen many times. This chain uses TRBV28 with TRBJ2-5, with D possibly being TRBD1 (5 bases). Germline loops: CDR1 MDHEN, CDR2 SYDVKM. CDR3 size: 13 residues. V lost 5 bases to trimming and J lost 2 bases, with 9 bases between them. This chain's CDR3 is CASSRTPQETQYF. The CDR3 DNA is TGTGCCAGCAGTCGGACACCTCAAGAGACCCAGTACTTC. Supplemented by reference TRBV28 and TRBJ2-5, the full variable domain reads DVKVTQSSRYLVKRTGEKVFLECVQDMDHENMFWYRQDPGLGLRLIYFSYDVKMKEKGDIPEGYSVSREKKERFSLILESASTNQTSMYLCASSRTPQETQYFGPGTRLLVL.

By share, this clonotype ranks as medium-sized. The J gene is TRBJ2-1, the V gene TRBV5-1, with 8 bases matching TRBD2. CDR3 length equals 15 residues. Germline assignment: CDR1 SGHRS and CDR2 YFSETQ. V lost 3 bases, J lost 3 bases, and 5 bases stayed unmatched. CDR3 bases: TGCGCCAGCAGCTCTACCGGGACTAGCTACAATGAGCAGTTCTTC. It is translated as CASSSTGTSYNEQFF.

V is TRBV7-6 and J is TRBJ2-3, with D perhaps TRBD1 (6 bases). The germline gives CDR1 SGHVS, CDR2 FNYEAQ. This CDR3 region has 15 residues. Trimming left V 1 base short and J 6 bases short, with 14 bases between. CDR3 coding DNA: TGTGCCAGCAGCTTAGGGGCGATGGGGGCCGATACGCAGTATTTT. It encodes CASSLGAMGADTQYF. The full variable domain, with the rest looked up from reference TRBV7-6 and TRBJ2-3, is GAGVSQSPRYKVTKRGQDVALRCDPISGHVSLYWYRQALGQGPEFLTYFNYEAQQDKSGLPNDRFSAERPEGSISTLTIQRTEQRDSAMYRCASSLGAMGADTQYFGPGTRLTVL.

This clonotype came up a few times. V gene TRBV20-1 combines with J gene TRBJ2-1; 8 bases align to TRBD2. Germline values: CDR1 DFQATT, CDR2 SNEGSKA (reference sequence). The CDR3 is 14 residues long. Trimming removed 5 bases from V and 2 bases from J; junction bases left unmatched: 5. The CDR3 reads CSAQSGSAYNEQFF. The CDR3 coding sequence is TGCAGTGCTCAAAGCGGGAGTGCCTACAATGAGCAGTTCTTC.

The V and J genes are TRBV27 and TRBJ2-7, with unresolved D. V was shortened by 1 base and J by 2 bases, with 12 bases between the two germline ends. This CDR3 is 15 amino acids long. Germline loops: CDR1 MNHEY, CDR2 SMNVEV (reference sequence). The CDR3 nucleotides read TGTGCCAGCAGTTTATTCCGGACGCCTACCTACGAGCAGTACTTC. It specifies CASSLFRTPTYEQYF.

This clonotype was detected ten times or more. V usage is TRBV7-3 and J usage is TRBJ2-7; D perhaps matches TRBD2 (7 bases). The CDR3 is 13 amino acids. V dropped 2 bases and J dropped 5 bases, with 10 bases sitting between them. From germline, CDR1 is SGHTA and CDR2 FQGTGA. The chain's CDR3 is CASSLAGADEQYF. CDR3 bases: TGTGCCAGCAGCTTAGCGGGGGCGGACGAGCAGTACTTC.